A selection of T cell receptor beta chains follows, all from one sample in a study of cytomegalovirus exposure and HLA in healthy donors. Assay used: immunoSEQ multiplex PCR; TCRdb lists only in-frame clones, some missing. The table lists more than 150,000 clones, 70% to 85% of them singletons. Sequenced material: PBMCs. These receptors were collected from a man between 18 and 35 years old in good health and CMV-seronegative. Each CDR3 is given with its conserved first and last residue. D genes are given only for firm matches. Part of the rows lack a size; the others show once, few, many or a class for expanded clones.

V: TRBV27
D: NA
size: once
J: TRBJ1-6
DNA: TGTGCCAGCAGTAGCAGGGGAGGGAGTTATAATTCACCCCTCCACTTT
CDR3: CASSSRGGSYNSPLHF

V: TRBV6-6
D: TRBD2
size: NA
J: TRBJ2-7
DNA: TGTGCCAGCGCCGGAAGCGGGGCTCCTTCCTACGAGCAGTACTTC
CDR3: CASAGSGAPSYEQYF

V: TRBV7-9
D: TRBD1
size: NA
J: TRBJ1-2
DNA: TGTGCCAGCAGCCCTGACAGGGATGGCTACACCTTC
CDR3: CASSPDRDGYTF

V: TRBV5-5
D: NA
size: NA
J: TRBJ1-5
DNA: TGTGCCAGCAGCTCGGAAGGGGTTAGCAATCAGCCCCAGCATTTT
CDR3: CASSSEGVSNQPQHF

V: TRBV5-1
D: TRBD1
size: few
J: TRBJ1-1
DNA: TGCGCCAGCAGCGGGGGACAGGTGACAAACACTGAAGCTTTCTTT
CDR3: CASSGGQVTNTEAFF

V: TRBV12-5
D: TRBD1
size: NA
J: TRBJ1-1
DNA: TGTGCTAGTGGTACGGACAGGGGAGAGAAAAACACTGAAGCTTTCTTT
CDR3: CASGTDRGEKNTEAFF

V: TRBV7-3
D: NA
size: large
J: TRBJ1-1
DNA: TGTGCCAGCAGCTTAGAGCCCGTCACTGAAGCTTTCTTT
CDR3: CASSLEPVTEAFF

V: TRBV5-1
D: TRBD2
size: NA
J: TRBJ2-1
DNA: TGCGCCAGCAGCTTCACTAGCGGGGGTTACAATGAGCAGTTCTTC
CDR3: CASSFTSGGYNEQFF

V: TRBV27
D: TRBD1
size: NA
J: TRBJ2-1
DNA: TGTGCCAGCAGTTCTGACAGGGGAAACGAGCAGTTCTTC
CDR3: CASSSDRGNEQFF

V: TRBV27
D: TRBD2
size: once
J: TRBJ2-1
DNA: TGTGCCAGTCGAGGAGCGGGGGGCAATCGGGTTGAGCAGTTCTTC
CDR3: CASRGAGGNRVEQFF

V: TRBV4-3
D: NA
size: NA
J: TRBJ2-1
DNA: TGCGCCAGCAGCCAAGTCGACGGGGGAGAATACAATGAGCAGTTCTTC
CDR3: CASSQVDGGEYNEQFF

V: TRBV6-6
D: NA
size: few
J: TRBJ2-7
DNA: TGTGCCAGCACCTTTGGGTCACAGGGTGCCTACGAGCAGTACTTC
CDR3: CASTFGSQGAYEQYF

V: TRBV25-1
D: TRBD2
size: NA
J: TRBJ2-1
DNA: TGTGCCAGCAGTAAGACTAGCGGCGCCTACAATGAGCAGTTCTTC
CDR3: CASSKTSGAYNEQFF

V: TRBV5-4
D: TRBD2
size: NA
J: TRBJ2-1
DNA: TGTGCCAGCAGCTTGGTAGCGGGGGGCTCCTACAATGAGCAGTTCTTC
CDR3: CASSLVAGGSYNEQFF

V: TRBV7-2
D: NA
size: once
J: TRBJ2-2
DNA: TGTGCCAGCAGCCCTGCAAAGGGGGTGAACACCGGGGAGCTGTTTTTT
CDR3: CASSPAKGVNTGELFF

V: TRBV4-3
D: NA
size: NA
J: TRBJ2-5
DNA: TGCGCCAGCAGCCAAGATCGACTCCAAGAGACCCAGTACTTC
CDR3: CASSQDRLQETQYF